This is a list of T cell receptor beta chains from one sample in a study of blood T cell repertoires in COVID-19. Using immunoSEQ multiplex PCR, the repertoire was profiled, and TCRdb retains in-frame clones only, with some absent. The data contain around 460,000 clones, around 90% of them singletons. The sequenced material came from peripheral blood. The receptor set was obtained from a man between 18 and 35 years old with COVID-19, enrolled during active disease. The CDR3 runs from the conserved cysteine through the conserved F or W. The D gene is left open where the match is weak.

V gene	CDR3 length	J gene	D gene	CDR3 protein	CDR3 DNA
TRBV12-3/TRBV12-4	11	TRBJ2-3	NA	CASRGVDTQYF	TGTGCCAGCAGAGGGGTGGATACGCAGTATTTT
TRBV20-1	15	TRBJ2-3	NA	CSASSLSGDKDTQYF	TGCAGTGCTAGTTCTCTTTCAGGGGATAAAGATACGCAGTATTTT
TRBV24-1	16	TRBJ1-2	TRBD1	CATSDLRTGGFCGYTF	TGTGCCACCAGTGATTTGAGGACAGGGGGTTTTTGCGGCTACACCTTC
TRBV18	12	TRBJ1-5	NA	CASSSNNQPQHF	TGTGCCAGCTCGAGCAACAATCAGCCCCAGCATTTT
TRBV7-3	14	TRBJ2-1	TRBD2	CASSWTSGDGEQFF	TGTGCCAGCAGCTGGACTAGCGGGGATGGGGAGCAGTTCTTC
TRBV6-5	14	TRBJ1-5	NA	CASIGGRGNQPQHF	TGTGCCAGCATAGGGGGACGGGGCAATCAGCCCCAGCATTTT
TRBV18	14	TRBJ2-7	TRBD1	CASSGQGDSYEQYF	TGTGCCAGCTCGGGACAGGGGGACTCCTACGAGCAGTACTTC
TRBV19	13	TRBJ1-5	NA	CASSIQDYQPQHF	TGTGCCAGTAGTATCCAGGACTATCAGCCCCAGCATTTT
TRBV6-5	15	TRBJ1-6	NA	CASSYEPGNNSPLHF	TGTGCCAGCAGTTACGAACCAGGGAATAATTCACCCCTCCACTTT
TRBV7-2	15	TRBJ1-5	NA	CASSLGGYSNQPQHF	TGTGCCAGCAGCTTGGGGGGGTACAGCAATCAGCCCCAGCATTTT
TRBV10-1	12	TRBJ2-7	NA	CASSSYSYEQYF	TGCGCCAGCAGTTCCTATTCCTACGAGCAGTACTTC
TRBV19	13	TRBJ1-4	TRBD1	CASSRTGKEKLFF	TGTGCCAGTAGCAGGACAGGGAAGGAAAAACTGTTTTTT